This T cell receptor beta chain was identified in a study of cytomegalovirus exposure and HLA in healthy donors. V gave up 1 base and J gave up 8 bases; unmatched junction bases: 9. In germline, CDR1 is LGHNA, CDR2 YNFKEQ. This CDR3 is built from 16 residues. Primers for the PCR totalled 60 Vbeta and 13 Jbeta. Sequenced by immunoSEQ multiplex PCR; TCRdb stores in-frame clones only, minus some. This table has some 190,000 clones, 75% to 85% appearing once. This clone has just a few counts. This TCR came from a man aged 18-30 years in good health and CMV-seronegative. This chain uses TRBV4-2 with TRBJ2-1; 9 bases agree with TRBD2. Sequenced input: PBMCs. This CDR3 reads CASSQVVAGGVDEQFF. In DNA form, the CDR3 reads TGTGCCAGCAGCCAAGTGGTCGCGGGGGGGGTCGATGAGCAGTTCTTC.